These 29 T cell receptor beta chains were all obtained from the same sample, sequenced in a study of CD8 T cells in Susac syndrome. Random hexamers served to reverse transcribe roughly 0.5 to 1 ug RNA. Using its own MiXCR run on the immunoSEQ multiplex PCR reads, TCRdb lists one record per CDR3 protein. The sample records about 180,000 distinct CDR3 sequences, approximately 94% being singletons. Sequencing input: CD4+ T cells from PBMCs. The origin of the receptors is a human donor with Susac syndrome.

V and J are TRBV29-1 and TRBJ2-1; 8 nucleotides align to TRBD2. Germline V gene sequence: CDR1 SQVTM, CDR2 ANQGSEA. There are 14 residues in the CDR3. V was pared by 7 bases and J by 4 bases, with 9 bases of the junction left unmatched. This CDR3 reads CSARAGELYNEQFF. The CDR3 DNA sequence: TGCAGCGCCCGAGCGGGGGAGCTATACAATGAGCAGTTCTTC.

The CDR3 DNA reads as TGCGCCAGCAGCCCGGCGGGAACATCTGGGTATGGCTACACCTTC. Residues: CASSPAGTSGYGYTF. The chain links TRBV4-1 to TRBJ1-2; D remains unclear. This CDR3 has 15 amino acids. Germline V lookup: CDR1 MGHRA, CDR2 YSYEKL. Trimming removed 4 bases at V and 5 bases at J, with 17 bases between.

The chain couples TRBV29-1 to TRBJ1-5, with 7 bases identical to TRBD1. Germline V gene sequence: CDR1 SQVTM, CDR2 ANQGSEA. The ends lost 7 bases at V and 7 bases at J; junction bases unmatched: 10. The CDR3 has 13 amino acids. CDR3 sequence reads: CSGARGLGQPQHF. DNA for the CDR3: TGCAGCGGGGCTAGGGGGCTCGGGCAGCCCCAGCATTTT. Complete variable domain (other parts from reference TRBV29-1 and TRBJ1-5): SAVISQKPSRDICQRGTSLTIQCQVDSQVTMMFWYRQQPGQSLTLIATANQGSEATYESGFVIDKFPISRPNLTFSTLTVSNMSPEDSSIYLCSGARGLGQPQHFGDGTRLSIL.

V gene TRBV20-1 combines with J gene TRBJ2-3, with a possible D match to TRBD1 (5 bases). Germline lookup yields CDR1 DFQATT and CDR2 SNEGSKA (reference sequence). The CDR3 totals 14 residues. Trimming removed 6 bases from V and 5 bases from J, with 18 bases in between. The CDR3 bases are TGCAGTGCCCACGGACACCTAGGGGTAGATACGCAGTATTTT. Its translation is CSAHGHLGVDTQYF.

This chain links TRBV3-1 with TRBJ2-1; possible D gene TRBD1, 5 bases. The CDR3 is 15 amino acids. Trimming took 4 bases from V and 2 from J, leaving 12 bases between them. Germline CDR1 and CDR2: LGHDT and YNNKEL (reference sequence). The CDR3 region has the DNA TGTGCCAGCAGCCCCCTACAGGTAACCTACAATGAGCAGTTCTTC. It translates to CASSPLQVTYNEQFF.

V and J are TRBV2 and TRBJ2-5, with 7 bases fitting TRBD2. V was pared by 5 bases and J by 2 bases, with 5 bases of the junction left unmatched. The CDR3 totals 14 residues. Germline CDR1 is SNHLY and CDR2 is FYNNEI. In DNA, the CDR3 is TGTGCCAGCAGTCGCCAGCGGGGTCAAGAGACCCAGTACTTC. This gives the protein CASSRQRGQETQYF.

The chain recombines TRBV18 with TRBJ2-1, with 9 bases lining up with TRBD2. CDR3 size: 17 residues. The V and J ends lost 6 bases and 8 bases, in that order; junction bases with no gene match: 17. Germline V gene data show CDR1 as KGHSH and CDR2 as LQKENI. Here the CDR3 reads CASSSTWAGGPMDEQFF. The CDR3 DNA sequence: TGTGCCAGCTCCTCCACGTGGGCGGGGGGGCCGATGGATGAGCAGTTCTTC. Filled out from reference TRBV18 and TRBJ2-1, the complete variable domain reads NAGVMQNPRHLVRRRGQEARLRCSPMKGHSHVYWYRQLPEEGLKFMVYLQKENIIDESGMPKERFSAEFPKEGPSILRIQQVVRGDSAAYFCASSSTWAGGPMDEQFFGPGTRLTVL.

The chain recombines TRBV2 with TRBJ2-7; TRBD2 might be the D (6 bases). Deletions cut 9 bases from V and 2 bases from J, with 11 bases between. Germline CDR1 SNHLY, CDR2 FYNNEI. The CDR3 totals 12 residues. The CDR3 is CASGGGTYEQYF. The DNA of the CDR3 is TGTGCCAGTGGTGGGGGGACCTACGAGCAGTACTTC. The full variable domain, its missing parts supplied by reference TRBV2 and TRBJ2-7, is EPEVTQTPSHQVTQMGQEVILRCVPISNHLYFYWYRQILGQKVEFLVSFYNNEISEKSEIFDDQFSVERPDGSNFTLKIRSTKLEDSAMYFCASGGGTYEQYFGPGTRLTVT.

The rearrangement uses TRBV6-6 and TRBJ1-2; 7 bases are a match to TRBD1. V trimming: 2 bases; J trimming: 7 bases; junction bases outside the gene matches: 10. The CDR3 has 15 residues. The V gene's germline CDR1 is MNHNY and CDR2 SVGAGI (reference sequence). CDR3 loop: CASSYATGRAGGYTF. The CDR3 DNA sequence: TGTGCCAGCAGTTACGCGACAGGGAGGGCCGGTGGCTACACCTTC.

The V and J genes are TRBV20-1 and TRBJ1-2; maybe TRBD1 (6 bases). Trimming removed 0 bases at V and 4 bases at J, with 15 bases between. The CDR3 is made up of 15 amino acids. Germline lookup yields CDR1 DFQATT and CDR2 SNEGSKA (reference sequence). The CDR3, as DNA: TGCAGTGCTAGAGATGATGACAGGTTCAGCTATGGCTACACCTTC. Its protein is CSARDDDRFSYGYTF.

J is TRBJ1-2 and V is TRBV20-1; the match to TRBD1 covers 8 bases. The V segment lost 3 bases and the J segment 8 bases; nucleotides outside the gene matches: 14. The CDR3 sequence is 15 residues long. Germline values: CDR1 DFQATT, CDR2 SNEGSKA (reference sequence). CDR3 nucleotide sequence: TGCAGTGCTAGTCAGCCCGACAGGGGTCGTGGAGGCTACACCTTC. This sequence encodes CSASQPDRGRGGYTF.

The chain links TRBV15 to TRBJ1-4, with D unclear. Trimming left V 3 bases short and J 2 bases short, with 10 bases between. The CDR3 spans 15 residues. In germline, CDR1 is LNHNV, CDR2 YYDKDF (reference sequence). The CDR3 spells CATSRDAATNEKLFF. CDR3 bases: TGTGCCACCAGCAGGGACGCTGCGACTAATGAAAAACTGTTTTTT.

The chain joins TRBV2 to TRBJ1-2, with D perhaps TRBD1 (6 bases). This CDR3 has 11 amino acids. V dropped 8 bases and J dropped 7 bases, with 11 bases sitting between them. CDR1 SNHLY and CDR2 FYNNEI come from the germline V gene. CDR3 in amino acids: CASQGRTGYTF. CDR3 sequence (DNA): TGTGCCAGCCAGGGGAGGACTGGCTACACCTTC.

In this sample, this clonotype turned up once. The rearrangement links TRBV7-9 to TRBJ2-7; D possibly uses TRBD1 or TRBD2 (5 bases each). This CDR3 contains 12 residues. CDR1 is SEHNR and CDR2 is FQNEAQ in the germline V gene (reference sequence). V gave up 8 bases and J gave up 0 bases, with 8 bases separating them. CDR3 DNA sequence: TGTGCCAGCGGGACCTCCTCCTACGAGCAGTACTTC. Translating it yields CASGTSSYEQYF.

This clonotype was counted a single time. This rearrangement joins TRBV19 to TRBJ1-2; unclear D gene. CDR1 LNHDA and CDR2 SQIVND come from the germline V gene (reference sequence). V lost 10 bases to trimming and J lost 1 base, with 13 bases between them. The CDR3 covers 13 residues. The CDR3 DNA follows: TGTGCCACTGGGCAGGCCCTTAACTATGGCTACACCTTC. Translation gives CATGQALNYGYTF.

This clonotype was recorded a few times. One end of the junction is discordant with germline, which a read error may explain. J is TRBJ1-6 and V is TRBV5-6, with D unresolved. The CDR3 length is 13 residues. Germline V lookup: CDR1 SGHDT, CDR2 YYEEEE. CDR3 sequence reads: CASSLGGNSPLHF. As DNA, the CDR3 is TGTGCCAGCAGTTTGGGTGGCAATTCACCCCTCCACTTT.

The chain recombines TRBV19 with TRBJ2-3; D gene ambiguous. From germline, CDR1 is LNHDA and CDR2 SQIVND (reference sequence). This CDR3 has 14 amino acids. The V and J ends lost 5 bases and 3 bases respectively, with 12 bases between them. This chain's CDR3 is CASSGPRETDTQYF. The CDR3 DNA sequence: TGTGCCAGTAGTGGCCCAAGAGAGACAGATACGCAGTATTTT.

The V gene is TRBV27, the J gene TRBJ1-2; D is unclear. The CDR3 is made up of 16 amino acids. Germline V lookup: CDR1 MNHEY, CDR2 SMNVEV (reference sequence). V was trimmed by 5 bases and J by 8 bases, leaving 24 bases between them. The CDR3 loop reads CASSTRGEGPMGGYTF. CDR3 bases: TGTGCCAGCAGTACCCGTGGGGAGGGTCCTATGGGAGGCTACACCTTC.

The V and J genes are TRBV6-6 and TRBJ2-2, with TRBD2 identical over 7 bases. Germline V gene sequence: CDR1 MNHNY, CDR2 SVGAGI (reference sequence). Losses at the gene ends were 4 bases for V and 6 bases for J; bases not matched to a gene: 8. The CDR3 spans 15 residues. The CDR3 region is CASSSQIGRAGELFF. The CDR3 region has the DNA TGTGCCAGCAGTTCCCAAATAGGGAGGGCCGGGGAGCTGTTTTTT.

The CDR3 reads CSARLTQRSADTQYF. Here the CDR3 DNA reads TGCAGTGCTCGACTGACCCAGAGGAGCGCAGATACGCAGTATTTT. The chain couples TRBV20-1 to TRBJ2-3, with D uncertain. V was shortened by 5 bases and J by 4 bases, with 19 bases between the two germline ends. Germline CDR1 reads DFQATT; CDR2 reads SNEGSKA (reference sequence). The CDR3 has 15 residues.

V gene TRBV20-1 combines with J gene TRBJ2-1, with D perhaps matching TRBD2 (6 bases). The ends were cut back, 3 bases at V and 4 bases at J, with 13 bases in the middle. This CDR3 comprises 14 residues. The germline gives CDR1 DFQATT, CDR2 SNEGSKA (reference sequence). The CDR3 DNA follows: TGCAGTGCTAGCCTCGGCCGGGGGTACAATGAGCAGTTCTTC. Its protein is CSASLGRGYNEQFF.

V is TRBV7-9 and J is TRBJ1-4, with TRBD1 matching 7 bases. Unmatched junction bases numbered 14, after V lost 5 bases and J lost 8 bases. Germline lookup yields CDR1 SEHNR and CDR2 FQNEAQ (reference sequence). There are 16 residues in the CDR3. Written as DNA, the CDR3 is TGTGCCAGCAGCGTCCGAGGGGGCAGCTTAGGGGAAAAACTGTTTTTT. As protein: CASSVRGGSLGEKLFF.

The chain joins TRBV14 to TRBJ1-2; 9 bases line up with TRBD1. This CDR3 has 16 amino acids. Looked up from germline, CDR1 is SGHDN and CDR2 is FVKESK. The V gene end was trimmed by 0 bases and the J gene end by 11 bases; junction bases not matched to a gene: 13. CDR3 DNA sequence: TGTGCCAGCAGCCAAGAAGCGATCTACCCGGGACAGGGTTACACCTTC. Protein sequence: CASSQEAIYPGQGYTF.

The rearrangement joins TRBV9 to TRBJ1-3; maybe TRBD1 (5 bases). Between the trimmed V and J ends, which lost 7 bases and 4 bases, there was a span of 15 bases. This CDR3 is 14 amino acids long. CDR1 and CDR2 (germline): SGDLS, YYNGEE. CDR3 region: CASSGESEGNTIYF. Here the CDR3 DNA reads TGTGCCAGCTCGGGGGAGAGCGAAGGAAACACCATATATTTT. Variable domain in full (rest from reference TRBV9 and TRBJ1-3): DSGVTQTPKHLITATGQRVTLRCSPRSGDLSVYWYQQSLDQGLQFLIQYYNGEERAKGNILERFSAQQFPDLHSELNLSSLELGDSALYFCASSGESEGNTIYFGEGSWLTVV.

This chain connects TRBV10-3 to TRBJ1-1, with TRBD1 as a possible D gene (5 bases). Germline assignment: CDR1 ENHRY and CDR2 SYGVKD. The CDR3 loop spans 14 amino acids. Trimming stripped 4 bases from V and 5 bases from J, with 14 bases between. CDR3: CAISVQGMETEAFF. Written as DNA, the CDR3 is TGTGCCATCAGTGTCCAGGGAATGGAGACTGAAGCTTTCTTT.

This clonotype came up a few times. This chain connects TRBV6-1 to TRBJ2-7; D remains ambiguous. Trimming left V 9 bases short and J 2 bases short, with 8 bases between. CDR1 MNHNS and CDR2 SASEGT come from the germline V gene. This CDR3 spans 11 amino acids. For the CDR3, the DNA is TGTGCCAGTTCAGACACCTACGAGCAGTACTTC. Translating it yields CASSDTYEQYF.

The chain couples TRBV20-1 to TRBJ2-2; no firm D call. The CDR3 spans 11 residues. In germline, CDR1 is DFQATT, CDR2 SNEGSKA (reference sequence). The V gene lost 3 bases and the J gene lost 7 bases, with 6 bases spanning the gap. CDR3 nucleotides: TGCAGTGCTAGTTTGGACGGGGAGCTGTTTTTT. This sequence encodes CSASLDGELFF.

V and J are TRBV29-1 and TRBJ1-1, with D unclear. Germline V gene data show CDR1 as SQVTM and CDR2 as ANQGSEA. This CDR3 has 14 residues. Trimming cost V 7 bases and J 0 bases, with 15 bases left between them. The chain's CDR3 is CSGDTDPMNTEAFF. The CDR3 coding sequence is TGCAGCGGTGACACGGATCCCATGAACACTGAAGCTTTCTTT. Looking up the rest from reference TRBV29-1 and TRBJ1-1 gives the full variable domain: SAVISQKPSRDICQRGTSLTIQCQVDSQVTMMFWYRQQPGQSLTLIATANQGSEATYESGFVIDKFPISRPNLTFSTLTVSNMSPEDSSIYLCSGDTDPMNTEAFFGQGTRLTVV.

This sequence joins TRBV20-1 and TRBJ1-1; 8 bases are shared with TRBD1. CDR1 DFQATT and CDR2 SNEGSKA come from the germline V gene (reference sequence). The CDR3 has 15 amino acids. Losses at the gene ends were 6 bases for V and 2 bases for J; bases not matched to a gene: 11. The CDR3, as DNA: TGCAGTGCCGTTAACCCGCAGGGGGCTAACACTGAAGCTTTCTTT. Amino acids: CSAVNPQGANTEAFF.